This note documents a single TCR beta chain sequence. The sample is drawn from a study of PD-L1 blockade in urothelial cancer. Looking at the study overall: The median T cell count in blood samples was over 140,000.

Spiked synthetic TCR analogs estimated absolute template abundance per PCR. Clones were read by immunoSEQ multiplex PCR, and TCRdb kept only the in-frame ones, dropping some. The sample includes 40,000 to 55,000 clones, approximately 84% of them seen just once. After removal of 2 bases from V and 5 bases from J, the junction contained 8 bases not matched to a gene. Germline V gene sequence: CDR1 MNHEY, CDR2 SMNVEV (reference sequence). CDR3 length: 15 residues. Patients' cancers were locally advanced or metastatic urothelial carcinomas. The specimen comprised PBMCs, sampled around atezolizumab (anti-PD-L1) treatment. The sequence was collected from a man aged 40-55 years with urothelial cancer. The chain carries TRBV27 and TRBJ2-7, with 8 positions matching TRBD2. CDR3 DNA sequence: TGTGCCAGCAGTTTAGAGTCTAGCGGGTCCCACGAGCAGTACTTC. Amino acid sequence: CASSLESSGSHEQYF.